These 9 T cell receptor beta chains were all obtained from the same sample, sequenced in a study of read filtering for tumor transcriptome and immune sequencing. Molecular barcoded adaptors covering alpha/delta and beta/gamma chains were used on 400 to 450 ng RNA. From the reads, TCRdb called clonotypes with MiXCR, one entry per CDR3 protein. Of tens of thousands of distinct CDR3 sequences in the sample, roughly 18% were seen once. The sequencing sample was made of a population of CD138-negative cells sorted from bone marrow. The source of these receptors is a donor at least 40 years old with multiple myeloma.

This clonotype was counted many times. The rearrangement uses TRBV14 and TRBJ2-1; D remains unclear. The ends were cut back, 1 base at V and 3 bases at J, with 7 bases in the middle. CDR3 length: 14 residues. The V gene's germline CDR1 is SGHDN and CDR2 FVKESK. The chain's CDR3 is CASSQAGLYNEQFF. CDR3 sequence (DNA): TGTGCCAGCAGCCAAGCGGGCCTCTACAATGAGCAGTTCTTC.

The rearrangement joins TRBV5-6 to TRBJ2-7; TRBD1 matches 9 bases. V lost 4 bases, J lost 2 bases, and 4 bases stayed unmatched. From germline, CDR1 is SGHDT and CDR2 YYEEEE. The CDR3 loop spans 14 amino acids. CDR3 amino acids: CASSKGQGAYEQYF. The CDR3 region has the DNA TGTGCCAGCAGCAAGGGACAGGGCGCCTACGAGCAGTACTTC.

This clonotype was recorded at least ten times. This chain uses TRBV5-6 with TRBJ1-4; a weak D match, TRBD1 (6 bases). Looked up from germline, CDR1 is SGHDT and CDR2 is YYEEEE. V was cut by 4 bases and J by 0 bases, with 10 bases left in between. The CDR3 has 15 residues. In DNA form, the CDR3 reads TGTGCCAGCAGCCGGACAGCAGCAACTAATGAAAAACTGTTTTTT. It translates to CASSRTAATNEKLFF. Full variable domain (outside the CDR3, taken from reference TRBV5-6 and TRBJ1-4): DAGVTQSPTHLIKTRGQQVTLRCSPKSGHDTVSWYQQALGQGPQFIFQYYEEEERQRGNFPDRFSGHQFPNYSSELNVNALLLGDSALYLCASSRTAATNEKLFFGSGTQLSVL.

This clonotype showed up many times. This rearrangement joins TRBV21-1 to TRBJ2-2. TRBV21-1 constitutes a pseudogene. This CDR3 has 15 amino acids. CDR3 sequence reads: CASSKEENNTGELFF. DNA for the CDR3: TGTGCCAGCAGCAAAGAGGAAAACAACACCGGGGAGCTGTTTTTT.

This clonotype was counted ten times or more. The V gene is TRBV29-1, the J gene TRBJ2-7, with 12 bases fitting TRBD2. The CDR3 contains 14 residues. Germline-derived CDR1 and CDR2 are SQVTM and ANQGSEA. The ends lost 6 bases at V and 6 bases at J; junction bases unmatched: 9. CDR3 sequence: CSVDTTSGSGEQYF. CDR3 bases: TGCAGCGTAGATACGACTAGCGGGAGTGGCGAGCAGTACTTC.

This clonotype was counted many times. The V gene is TRBV3-1, the J gene TRBJ2-2; D ambiguous. Trimming shortened V by 5 bases and J by 3 bases, and 7 bases separated the two germline ends. Germline V gene sequence: CDR1 LGHDT, CDR2 YNNKEL (reference sequence). The CDR3 totals 13 residues. The CDR3 DNA sequence: TGTGCCAGCAGCTTCGGAGACACCGGGGAGCTGTTTTTT. Its translation: CASSFGDTGELFF.

In this sample, this clonotype turned up many times. The chain links TRBV7-3 to TRBJ2-3, with D possibly called TRBD1 or TRBD2 (5 bases each). Germline loops: CDR1 SGHTA, CDR2 FQGTGA. V was clipped by 0 bases and J by 6 bases, with 10 bases between them. This CDR3 contains 14 residues. The CDR3 is CASSLTGTVDTQYF. CDR3 in DNA: TGTGCCAGCAGCTTAACAGGGACCGTCGATACGCAGTATTTT. The whole variable domain, remainder taken from reference TRBV7-3 and TRBJ2-3, is GAGVSQTPSNKVTEKGKYVELRCDPISGHTALYWYRQSLGQGPEFLIYFQGTGAADDSGLPNDRFFAVRPEGSVSTLKIQRTERGDSAVYLCASSLTGTVDTQYFGPGTRLTVL.

This clonotype was counted many times. The J gene is TRBJ2-7, the V gene TRBV28; D possibly matches TRBD1 or TRBD2 (5 bases each). The CDR3 has 14 amino acids. Trimming left V 2 bases short and J 4 bases short, with 12 bases between. Germline CDR1 and CDR2: MDHEN and SYDVKM. The CDR3: CASSLGGFGYEQYF. The DNA of the CDR3 is TGTGCCAGCAGTTTAGGGGGTTTCGGATACGAGCAGTACTTC.

This clonotype qualifies as medium-sized. The chain couples TRBV11-2 to TRBJ2-2; D might be TRBD1 (6 bases). The germline gives CDR1 SGHAT, CDR2 FQNNGV. CDR3 length equals 17 residues. Trimming cost V 2 bases and J 2 bases, with 15 bases left between them. In DNA form, the CDR3 reads TGTGCCAGCAGCTTAAGACGAGAGGGGGTAAACACCGGGGAGCTGTTTTTT. Protein: CASSLRREGVNTGELFF.